The present entry profiles one T cell receptor (beta chain) with its context. Given a much more abundant clone one base away, this may be a read error. The entry originates in a study of blood T cells in healthy people across ages. PCR was performed a second time for about 7 to 12 cycles using a sample-barcoded 5' primer and a J-beta primer mix. TCRdb re-analysed the 5' RACE reads in MiXCR, keeping a single row per CDR3 protein. Of 800,000 to 950,000 distinct CDR3 sequences in the sample, roughly 28% are singletons; the top ten hold roughly a tenth. The germline CDR1 and CDR2 sequences are GTSNPN and SVGIG (reference sequence). Trimming took 7 bases from V and 1 from J, leaving 10 bases between them. CDR3 length: 12 amino acids. The same data also contributed to another study, on T cells of mothers and their children.

Sequencing input: blood. The chain has TRBV30 and TRBJ1-2; D unclear. This TCR derives from a woman in her thirties or forties in good health. CDR3 DNA: TGTGCCTTGGCACGGATTAACTATGGCTACACCTTC. Amino acid sequence: CALARINYGYTF.